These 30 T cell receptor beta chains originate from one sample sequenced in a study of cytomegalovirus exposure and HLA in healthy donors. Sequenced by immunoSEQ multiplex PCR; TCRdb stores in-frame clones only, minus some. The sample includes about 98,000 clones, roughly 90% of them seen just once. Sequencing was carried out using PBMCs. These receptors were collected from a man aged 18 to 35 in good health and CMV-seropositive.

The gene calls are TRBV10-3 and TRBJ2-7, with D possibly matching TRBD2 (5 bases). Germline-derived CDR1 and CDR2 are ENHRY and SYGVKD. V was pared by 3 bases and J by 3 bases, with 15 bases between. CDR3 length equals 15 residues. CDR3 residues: CAISEVKGGGYEQYF. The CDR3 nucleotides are TGTGCCATCAGTGAAGTTAAGGGTGGAGGCTACGAGCAGTACTTC.

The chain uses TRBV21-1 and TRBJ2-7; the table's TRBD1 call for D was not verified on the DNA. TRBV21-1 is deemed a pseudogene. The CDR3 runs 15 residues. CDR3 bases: TGTGCCAGCGGAACTCAAACAGGGCGCTCGTACGAGCAGTACTTC. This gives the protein CASGTQTGRSYEQYF.

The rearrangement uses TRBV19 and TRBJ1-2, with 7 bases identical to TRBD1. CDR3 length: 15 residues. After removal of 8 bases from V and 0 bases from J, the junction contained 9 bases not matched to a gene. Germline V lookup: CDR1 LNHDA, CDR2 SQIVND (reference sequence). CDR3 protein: CASSGGQKANYGYTF. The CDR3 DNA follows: TGTGCCAGTTCAGGGGGACAGAAAGCTAACTATGGCTACACCTTC.

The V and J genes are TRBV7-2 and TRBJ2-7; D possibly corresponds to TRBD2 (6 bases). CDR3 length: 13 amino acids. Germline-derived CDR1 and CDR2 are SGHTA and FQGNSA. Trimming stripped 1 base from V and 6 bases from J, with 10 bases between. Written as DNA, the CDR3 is TGTGCCAGCAGCTTAGGGTGGGACTTCGAGCAGTACTTC. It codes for CASSLGWDFEQYF.

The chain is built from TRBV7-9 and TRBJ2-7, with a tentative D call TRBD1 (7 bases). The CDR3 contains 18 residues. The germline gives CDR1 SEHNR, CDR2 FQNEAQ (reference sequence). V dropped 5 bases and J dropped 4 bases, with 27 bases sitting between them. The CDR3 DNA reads TGTGCCAGCAGCCCTCTCTCTTATGGCGGGGACAGAGGATACGAGCAGTACTTC. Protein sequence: CASSPLSYGGDRGYEQYF.

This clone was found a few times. Here the CDR3 DNA reads TGTGCCAGTAGTATAAGGATAGCCTGGATCACCTACGAGCAGTACTTC. Amino acids: CASSIRIAWITYEQYF. This chain connects TRBV19 to TRBJ2-7; D call uncertain. Germline V gives CDR1 LNHDA, CDR2 SQIVND (reference sequence). V was pared by 2 bases and J by 2 bases, with 16 bases between. CDR3 length: 16 residues.

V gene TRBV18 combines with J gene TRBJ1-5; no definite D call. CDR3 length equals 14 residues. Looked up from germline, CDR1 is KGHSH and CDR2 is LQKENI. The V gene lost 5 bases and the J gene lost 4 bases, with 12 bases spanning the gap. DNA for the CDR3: TGTGCCAGCTCATTTGAGGGTTATAATCAGCCCCAGCATTTT. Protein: CASSFEGYNQPQHF. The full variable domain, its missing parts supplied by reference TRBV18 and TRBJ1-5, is NAGVMQNPRHLVRRRGQEARLRCSPMKGHSHVYWYRQLPEEGLKFMVYLQKENIIDESGMPKERFSAEFPKEGPSILRIQQVVRGDSAAYFCASSFEGYNQPQHFGDGTRLSIL.

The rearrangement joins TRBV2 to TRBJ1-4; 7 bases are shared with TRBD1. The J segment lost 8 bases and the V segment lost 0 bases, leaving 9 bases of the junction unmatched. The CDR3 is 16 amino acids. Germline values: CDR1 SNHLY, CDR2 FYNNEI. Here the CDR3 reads CASSEARTGEVEKLFF. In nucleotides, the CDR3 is TGTGCCAGCAGTGAAGCCCGAACAGGGGAAGTCGAAAAACTGTTTTTT.

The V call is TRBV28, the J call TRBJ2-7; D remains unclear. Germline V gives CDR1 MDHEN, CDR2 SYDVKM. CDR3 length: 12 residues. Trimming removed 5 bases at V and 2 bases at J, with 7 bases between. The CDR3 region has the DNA TGTGCCAGCAGTGCGAGGCCCTACGAGCAGTACTTC. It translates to CASSARPYEQYF.

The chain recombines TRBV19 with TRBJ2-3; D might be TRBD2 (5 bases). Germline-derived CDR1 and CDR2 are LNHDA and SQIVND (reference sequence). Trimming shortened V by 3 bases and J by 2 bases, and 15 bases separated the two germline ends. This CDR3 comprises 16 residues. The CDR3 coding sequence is TGTGCCAGTAGTATTTCAGCGGAAAGACCCACAGATACGCAGTATTTT. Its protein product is CASSISAERPTDTQYF.

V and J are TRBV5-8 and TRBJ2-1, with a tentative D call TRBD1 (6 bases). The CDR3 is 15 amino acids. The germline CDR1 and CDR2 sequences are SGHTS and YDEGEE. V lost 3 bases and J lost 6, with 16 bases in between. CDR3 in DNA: TGTGCCAGCAGCTGGGGGCAGGGTAATGCCAATGAGCAGTTCTTC. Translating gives CASSWGQGNANEQFF.

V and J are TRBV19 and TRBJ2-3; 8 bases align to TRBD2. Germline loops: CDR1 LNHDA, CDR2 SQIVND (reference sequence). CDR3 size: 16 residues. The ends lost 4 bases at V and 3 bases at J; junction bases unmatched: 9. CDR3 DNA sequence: TGTGCCAGTAGTACCTCAGCGGGGGTGGGGACAGATACGCAGTATTTT. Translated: CASSTSAGVGTDTQYF.

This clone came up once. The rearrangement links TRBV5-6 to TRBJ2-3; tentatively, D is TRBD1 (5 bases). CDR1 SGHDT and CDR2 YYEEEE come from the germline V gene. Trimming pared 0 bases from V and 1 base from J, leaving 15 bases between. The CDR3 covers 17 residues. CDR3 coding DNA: TGTGCCAGCAGCTTGGGATACACAGGCGGACGCACAGATACGCAGTATTTT. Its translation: CASSLGYTGGRTDTQYF.

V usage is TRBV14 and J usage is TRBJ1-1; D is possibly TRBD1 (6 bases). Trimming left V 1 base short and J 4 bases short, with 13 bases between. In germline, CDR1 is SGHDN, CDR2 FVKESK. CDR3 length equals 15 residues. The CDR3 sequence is CASSQVAGAGTEAFF. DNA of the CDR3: TGTGCCAGCAGCCAAGTGGCGGGGGCCGGCACTGAAGCTTTCTTT.

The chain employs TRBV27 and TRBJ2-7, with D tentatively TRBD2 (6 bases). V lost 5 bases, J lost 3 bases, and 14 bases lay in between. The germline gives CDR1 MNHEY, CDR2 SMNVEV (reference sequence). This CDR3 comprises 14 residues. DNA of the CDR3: TGTGCCAGCAGTCCGGGAGTTGTCGTCTACGAGCAGTACTTC. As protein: CASSPGVVVYEQYF.

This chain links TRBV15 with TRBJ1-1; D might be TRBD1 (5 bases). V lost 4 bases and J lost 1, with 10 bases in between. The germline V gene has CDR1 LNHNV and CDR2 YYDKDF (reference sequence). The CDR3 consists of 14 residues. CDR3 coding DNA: TGTGCCACCAGCACCAGAGGACAGAACACTGAAGCTTTCTTT. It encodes CATSTRGQNTEAFF.

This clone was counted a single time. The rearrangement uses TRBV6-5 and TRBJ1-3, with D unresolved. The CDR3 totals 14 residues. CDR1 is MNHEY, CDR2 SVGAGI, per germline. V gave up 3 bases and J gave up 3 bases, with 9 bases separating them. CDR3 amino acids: CASSYLSDGNTIYF. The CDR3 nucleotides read TGTGCCAGCAGTTATTTGTCAGATGGAAACACCATATATTTT.

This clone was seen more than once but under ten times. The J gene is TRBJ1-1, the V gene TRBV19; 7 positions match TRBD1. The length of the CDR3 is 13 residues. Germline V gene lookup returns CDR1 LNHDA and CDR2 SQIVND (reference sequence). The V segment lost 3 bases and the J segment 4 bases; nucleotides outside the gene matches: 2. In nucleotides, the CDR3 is TGTGCCAGTAGTATGACAGGGCCCACTGAAGCTTTCTTT. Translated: CASSMTGPTEAFF.

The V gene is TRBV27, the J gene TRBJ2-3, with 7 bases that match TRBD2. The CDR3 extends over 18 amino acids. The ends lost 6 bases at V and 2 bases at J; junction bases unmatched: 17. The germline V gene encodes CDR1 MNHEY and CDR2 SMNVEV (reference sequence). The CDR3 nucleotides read TGTGCCAGCAGATCCGACGTAGGCGGGAGTATAGTCACAGATACGCAGTATTTT. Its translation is CASRSDVGGSIVTDTQYF.

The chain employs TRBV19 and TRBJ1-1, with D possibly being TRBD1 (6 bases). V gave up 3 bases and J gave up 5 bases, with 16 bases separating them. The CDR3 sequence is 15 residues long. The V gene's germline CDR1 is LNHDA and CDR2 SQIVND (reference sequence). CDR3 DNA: TGTGCCAGTAGTATTCAACAGGGTCGAGATACTGAAGCTTTCTTT. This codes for CASSIQQGRDTEAFF.

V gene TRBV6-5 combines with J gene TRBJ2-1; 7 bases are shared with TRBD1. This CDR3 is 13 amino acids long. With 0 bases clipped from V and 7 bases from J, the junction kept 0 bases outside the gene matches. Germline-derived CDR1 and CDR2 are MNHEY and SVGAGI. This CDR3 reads CASSYSTGNEQFF. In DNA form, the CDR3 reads TGTGCCAGCAGTTACTCGACAGGGAATGAGCAGTTCTTC.

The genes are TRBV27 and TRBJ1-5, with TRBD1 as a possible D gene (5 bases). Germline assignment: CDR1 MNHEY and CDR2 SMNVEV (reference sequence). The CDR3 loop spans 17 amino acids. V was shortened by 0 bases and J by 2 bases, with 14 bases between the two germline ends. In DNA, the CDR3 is TGTGCCAGCAGTTTATCGCCAGGGTGGGGGGGCAATCAGCCCCAGCATTTT. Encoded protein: CASSLSPGWGGNQPQHF.

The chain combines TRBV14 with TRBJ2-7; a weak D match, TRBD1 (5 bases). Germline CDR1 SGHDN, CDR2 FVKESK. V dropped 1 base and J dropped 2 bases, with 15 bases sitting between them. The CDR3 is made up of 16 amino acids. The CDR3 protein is CASSQVFGSGTYEQYF. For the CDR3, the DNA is TGTGCCAGCAGCCAAGTATTTGGGTCAGGGACCTACGAGCAGTACTTC.

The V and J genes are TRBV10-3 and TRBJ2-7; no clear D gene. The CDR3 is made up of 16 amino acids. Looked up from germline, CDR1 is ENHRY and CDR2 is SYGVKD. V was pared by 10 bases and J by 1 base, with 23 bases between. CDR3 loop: CATQEEVLSASYEQYF. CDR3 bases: TGTGCCACACAAGAAGAGGTACTCTCGGCTTCCTACGAGCAGTACTTC.

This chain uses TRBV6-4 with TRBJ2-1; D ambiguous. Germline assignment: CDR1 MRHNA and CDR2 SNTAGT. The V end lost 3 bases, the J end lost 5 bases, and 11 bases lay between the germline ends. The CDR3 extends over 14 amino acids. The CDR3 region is CASSDGDPDNEQFF. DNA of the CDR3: TGTGCCAGCAGTGATGGTGATCCGGACAATGAGCAGTTCTTC.

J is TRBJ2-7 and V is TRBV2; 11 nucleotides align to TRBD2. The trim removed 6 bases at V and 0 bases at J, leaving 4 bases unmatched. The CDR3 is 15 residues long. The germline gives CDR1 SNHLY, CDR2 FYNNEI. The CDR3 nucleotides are TGTGCCAGCAGACTAGCGGGGGCGATCTCCTACGAGCAGTACTTC. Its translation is CASRLAGAISYEQYF.

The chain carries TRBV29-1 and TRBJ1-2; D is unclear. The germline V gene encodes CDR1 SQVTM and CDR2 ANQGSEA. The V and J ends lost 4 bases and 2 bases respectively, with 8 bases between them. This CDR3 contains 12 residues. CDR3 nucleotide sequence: TGCAGCGTTGTAACAGACAACTATGGCTACACCTTC. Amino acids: CSVVTDNYGYTF.

CDR3 sequence reads: CASRDDRQGEAFF. The CDR3 nucleotides read TGTGCCAGCAGAGATGACAGACAGGGAGAAGCTTTCTTT. The chain links TRBV2 to TRBJ1-1, with 7 bases that match TRBD1. Germline values: CDR1 SNHLY, CDR2 FYNNEI. CDR3 length: 13 amino acids. V was pared by 6 bases and J by 8 bases, with 9 bases of the junction left unmatched. Full variable domain (remainder filled in from reference TRBV2 and TRBJ1-1): EPEVTQTPSHQVTQMGQEVILRCVPISNHLYFYWYRQILGQKVEFLVSFYNNEISEKSEIFDDQFSVERPDGSNFTLKIRSTKLEDSAMYFCASRDDRQGEAFFGQGTRLTVV.

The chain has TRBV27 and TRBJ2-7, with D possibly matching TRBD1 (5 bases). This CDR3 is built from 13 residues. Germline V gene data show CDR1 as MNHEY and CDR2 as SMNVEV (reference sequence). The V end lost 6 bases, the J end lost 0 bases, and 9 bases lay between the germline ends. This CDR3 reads CASRGLPSYEQYF. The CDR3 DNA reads TGTGCCAGCAGGGGGCTCCCCTCCTACGAGCAGTACTTC.

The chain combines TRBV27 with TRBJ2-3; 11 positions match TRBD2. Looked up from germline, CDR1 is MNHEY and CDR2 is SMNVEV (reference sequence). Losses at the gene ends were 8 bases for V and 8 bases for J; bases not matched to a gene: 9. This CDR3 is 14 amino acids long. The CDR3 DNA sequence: TGTGCCAGCGCCGTTCTAGCGGGGGGAGTTACGCAGTATTTT. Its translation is CASAVLAGGVTQYF.